One sample yielded the 2 T cell receptor delta chains listed below, sequenced in a study of gamma-delta T cells after stem cell transplantation (dated by TCRdb to the mid-2010s). The library was obtained by RT-PCR. Reads for this sample came from an Illumina MiSeq. Clone calls in TCRdb were regenerated from the public reads with CATT, after which identical DNA sequences shared one row. Within this sample are around 2,200 delta-chain clones, with roughly 47% of them counted one time only. 21% of the sample lies in the top ten. The sequencing sample was made of gamma-delta T cells. The source of these receptors is a human donor. It is not recorded whose cells these are; they may come from a transplant donor.

Sample share makes this clone large. Other nucleotide sequences in the sample specify the same CDR3. The gene calls are TRDV2 and TRDJ3; D may be TRDD3 (6 bases). Trimming took off 0 bases at V and 0 bases at J, with 11 bases between the two ends. From germline, CDR1 is GEAIGNYY and CDR2 EKD. CDR3 length: 18 residues. The CDR3 DNA sequence: TGTGCCTGTGACACCGGCTGGGGAAGCTCCTGGGACACCCGACAGATGTTTTTC. It translates to CACDTGWGSSWDTRQMFF.

The V call is TRDV2, the J call TRDJ1, with D perhaps being TRDD2 or TRDD3 (9 bases each). Trimming left V 2 bases short and J 6 bases short, with 27 bases between. Germline V gene lookup returns CDR1 GEAIGNYY and CDR2 EKD. This CDR3 is built from 18 residues. This CDR3 is CACDSLPTPGGSGHKLIF. CDR3 DNA sequence: TGTGCCTGTGACAGCCTTCCTACTCCTGGGGGATCAGGGCATAAACTCATCTTT.